Shown below are 5 T cell receptor beta chains from a single sample sequenced in a study of blood T cell repertoires in COVID-19. Here immunoSEQ multiplex PCR was the method, and the copy in TCRdb shows in-frame clones only, minus some. The table includes 30,000 or so clones, roughly 84% detected once. Sequences were obtained from peripheral blood. These TCRs come from a man between 60 and 75 years old with active COVID-19.

The rearrangement uses TRBV9 and TRBJ1-3, with TRBD1 matching 8 bases. Losses at the gene ends were 4 bases for V and 0 bases for J; bases not matched to a gene: 9. This CDR3 is 17 amino acids long. Germline assignment: CDR1 SGDLS and CDR2 YYNGEE. DNA of the CDR3: TGTGCCAGCAGCACGGGGGACAGGCCCTTCTCTGGAAACACCATATATTTT. Its protein is CASSTGDRPFSGNTIYF.

The chain combines TRBV7-3 with TRBJ2-1, with 10 bases that match TRBD2. Per the germline V gene, CDR1 is SGHTA and CDR2 is FQGTGA. The CDR3 has 15 residues. Trimming cost V 5 bases and J 5 bases; bases outside gene matches: 6. CDR3: CASSNLAGVHNEQFF. The CDR3 nucleotides read TGTGCCAGCAGCAACCTAGCGGGAGTACACAATGAGCAGTTCTTC.

This clone was counted once. The CDR3 bases are TGTGCCAGCAGTTACAATAGGAGGGGACCTTCCTACGAGCAGTACTTC. It translates to CASSYNRRGPSYEQYF. The gene calls are TRBV6-5 and TRBJ2-7; TRBD2 might be the D (6 bases). CDR3 length equals 16 residues. The germline V gene encodes CDR1 MNHEY and CDR2 SVGAGI. V lost 2 bases, J lost 1 base, and 15 bases lay in between.

This clone showed up just a few times. V gene TRBV3-1 (or the pseudogene TRBV3-2) combines with J gene TRBJ2-3; 9 nucleotides align to TRBD1. CDR3 length: 14 residues. J lost 4 bases, V lost 6 bases, and 5 bases had no gene match. Looked up from germline, CDR1 is LGHDT and CDR2 is YNNKEL (reference sequence). The CDR3 DNA follows: TGTGCCAGCAGGGGACAGGGACCGCCAGATACGCAGTATTTT. It is translated as CASRGQGPPDTQYF.

This clone was detected once. The chain uses TRBV3-1 (or the pseudogene TRBV3-2) and TRBJ2-2; unclear D gene. Germline assignment: CDR1 LGHDT and CDR2 YNNKEL (reference sequence). V shed 8 bases and J shed 6 bases, with 22 bases lying between them. There are 16 residues in the CDR3. In DNA, the CDR3 is TGTGCCAGCGCAGTCGGGTCCTGGCTAGTAGCCGGGGAGCTGTTTTTT. Translated, it gives CASAVGSWLVAGELFF.